This entry lists 28 T cell receptor beta chains sequenced from one sample in a study of blood T cell repertoires in COVID-19. The assay was immunoSEQ multiplex PCR, and TCRdb's table has in-frame clones only and misses some. The data contain some 230,000 clones, approximately 84% of them singletons. The sample comprised PBMCs or T cells enriched from blood (not recorded which). The receptor set was obtained from a man aged 40-55 years who had recovered from COVID-19.

The V gene is TRBV3-1 (or the pseudogene TRBV3-2), the J gene TRBJ2-4; a possible D gene is TRBD1 (6 bases). This CDR3 is 16 amino acids long. Deletions cut 5 bases from V and 0 bases from J, with 14 bases between. The V gene's germline CDR1 is LGHDT and CDR2 YNNKEL (reference sequence). CDR3 DNA: TGTGCCAGCAGCTATAGTCCAGGGGTAGCCAAAAACATTCAGTACTTC. This encodes CASSYSPGVAKNIQYF.

The chain recombines TRBV28 with TRBJ1-5, with D perhaps TRBD1 (5 bases). V shed 5 bases and J shed 7 bases, with 9 bases lying between them. The CDR3 covers 12 residues. CDR1 MDHEN and CDR2 SYDVKM come from the germline V gene. In DNA, the CDR3 is TGTGCCAGCAGTCTCAGGGCCCAGCCCCAGCATTTT. Its protein product is CASSLRAQPQHF. The full variable domain, rest sourced from reference TRBV28 and TRBJ1-5, is DVKVTQSSRYLVKRTGEKVFLECVQDMDHENMFWYRQDPGLGLRLIYFSYDVKMKEKGDIPEGYSVSREKKERFSLILESASTNQTSMYLCASSLRAQPQHFGDGTRLSIL.

This rearrangement joins TRBV7-9 to TRBJ2-1; possible D gene TRBD2, 6 bases. CDR3 length: 17 residues. V was pared by 8 bases and J by 4 bases, with 24 bases between. Germline-derived CDR1 and CDR2 are SEHNR and FQNEAQ (reference sequence). CDR3 DNA: TGTGCCAGCGGAGGGGCAGGGCCGAGATCAAGGTACAATGAGCAGTTCTTC. Amino acid sequence: CASGGAGPRSRYNEQFF.

The genes are TRBV7-2 and TRBJ1-4, with a tentative D call TRBD1 (6 bases). The CDR3 contains 13 residues. Deletions cut 4 bases from V and 6 bases from J, with 9 bases between. Germline CDR1 is SGHTA and CDR2 is FQGNSA. CDR3 loop: CASSWGQDEKLFF. In DNA, the CDR3 is TGTGCCAGCAGCTGGGGGCAGGATGAAAAACTGTTTTTT.

CDR3 amino acids: CASSPSGPSSEQYF. The CDR3, as DNA: TGTGCCAGCTCACCTAGCGGTCCCTCCAGCGAGCAGTACTTC. This rearrangement joins TRBV18 to TRBJ2-7, with a weak D call TRBD2 (6 bases). Trimming pared 3 bases from V and 6 bases from J, leaving 15 bases between. The CDR3 is 14 amino acids. The germline V gene encodes CDR1 KGHSH and CDR2 LQKENI.

V usage is TRBV6-5 and J usage is TRBJ1-2; perhaps TRBD1 as D (6 bases). The CDR3 is 11 residues long. Germline lookup yields CDR1 MNHEY and CDR2 SVGAGI. V dropped 8 bases and J dropped 8 bases, with 12 bases sitting between them. The CDR3 DNA sequence: TGTGCCAGCGGCCAGGGGACCGGCTACACCTTC. The encoded protein is CASGQGTGYTF.

The V call is TRBV11-2, the J call TRBJ1-4, with 7 bases fitting TRBD1. The CDR3 length is 15 residues. CDR1 is SGHAT, CDR2 FQNNGV, per germline. Trimming took 2 bases from V and 8 from J; bases not matched to a gene: 8. CDR3 bases: TGTGCCAGCAGCTTACAGGGGACAGCGAGAGAAAAACTGTTTTTT. Its translation is CASSLQGTAREKLFF.

This chain's CDR3 is CASSQAGGGGLNTEAFF. The CDR3, as DNA: TGCGCCAGCAGCCAAGCAGGGGGCGGGGGCCTCAACACTGAAGCTTTCTTT. The V call is TRBV4-1, the J call TRBJ1-1, with 8 bases lining up with TRBD1. CDR1 is MGHRA, CDR2 YSYEKL, per germline. The CDR3 spans 17 residues. Unmatched junction bases numbered 9, after V lost 1 base and J lost 2 bases.

The chain uses TRBV6-2 or TRBV6-3 and TRBJ1-1, with a tentative D call TRBD1 (5 bases). Looked up from germline, CDR1 is MNHEY and CDR2 is SVGEGT. CDR3 length: 12 residues. Trimming removed 5 bases from V and 3 bases from J, with 7 bases in between. CDR3 sequence reads: CASSQQDTEAFF. DNA of the CDR3: TGTGCCAGCAGTCAACAGGACACTGAAGCTTTCTTT.

The genes are TRBV5-6 and TRBJ2-2; 8 bases line up with TRBD2. The junction had 2 bases not matched to a gene; V was cut back by 0 bases and J by 1 base. The CDR3 runs 16 residues. Germline CDR1 SGHDT, CDR2 YYEEEE. The DNA for the CDR3 is TGTGCCAGCAGCTTGGGACTAGCGCGGAACACCGGGGAGCTGTTTTTT. Protein sequence: CASSLGLARNTGELFF.

This clone turned up a few times. This chain links TRBV7-9 with TRBJ1-1, with TRBD1 identical over 7 bases. Losses at the gene ends were 4 bases for V and 3 bases for J; bases not matched to a gene: 11. The germline gives CDR1 SEHNR, CDR2 FQNEAQ (reference sequence). The CDR3 totals 16 residues. CDR3 amino acids: CASSSNRDRFYTEAFF. The CDR3 DNA reads as TGTGCCAGCAGCTCAAACCGGGACAGATTTTACACTGAAGCTTTCTTT.

V usage is TRBV4-1 and J usage is TRBJ1-4; D not certain. CDR3 size: 14 residues. Looked up from germline, CDR1 is MGHRA and CDR2 is YSYEKL. The ends were cut back, 5 bases at V and 8 bases at J, with 15 bases in the middle. CDR3 in amino acids: CASSSGSLGEKLFF. The CDR3 DNA reads TGCGCCAGCAGCTCGGGATCCTTGGGGGAAAAACTGTTTTTT.

The V call is TRBV4-2, the J call TRBJ2-1, with D perhaps matching TRBD1 (6 bases). V shed 3 bases and J shed 4 bases, with 7 bases lying between them. Per germline, CDR1 LGHNA and CDR2 YNFKEQ. This CDR3 region has 13 residues. Written as DNA, the CDR3 is TGTGCCAGCAGCCACACAGGGTACAATGAGCAGTTCTTC. It is translated as CASSHTGYNEQFF.

J is TRBJ2-7 and V is TRBV2, with 13 positions matching TRBD2. From germline, CDR1 is SNHLY and CDR2 FYNNEI. With V trimmed by 6 bases and J by 7 bases, 9 bases remained unmatched. The CDR3 spans 15 residues. In DNA form, the CDR3 reads TGTGCCAGCAGGCCCCGGACTAGCGGGAGAGGAGAGCAGTACTTC. This sequence encodes CASRPRTSGRGEQYF.

This chain uses TRBV5-1 with TRBJ2-1; TRBD2 aligns across 13 bases. Germline CDR1 and CDR2: SGHRS and YFSETQ. V lost 4 bases, J lost 9 bases, and 10 bases stayed unmatched. This CDR3 has 16 residues. This chain's CDR3 is CASSPQGLAGAVEQFF. CDR3 DNA: TGCGCCAGCAGCCCGCAAGGACTAGCGGGAGCGGTTGAGCAGTTCTTC.

The chain employs TRBV6-5 and TRBJ1-5, with D unclear. Germline V gene sequence: CDR1 MNHEY, CDR2 SVGAGI. V lost 2 bases and J lost 1, with 6 bases in between. The CDR3 length is 14 residues. In nucleotides, the CDR3 is TGTGCCAGCAGTTACGGGCGAAGCAATCAGCCCCAGCATTTT. Translated: CASSYGRSNQPQHF.

The chain joins TRBV5-1 to TRBJ1-2, with D maybe TRBD1 (6 bases). The germline V gene has CDR1 SGHRS and CDR2 YFSETQ. V lost 4 bases, J lost 4 bases, and 11 bases lay in between. This CDR3 is 13 amino acids long. Here the CDR3 DNA reads TGCGCCAGCAGCGACGGGACAACCTATGGCTACACCTTC. Translating it yields CASSDGTTYGYTF.

V usage is TRBV6-5 and J usage is TRBJ2-7, with D tentatively TRBD1 (6 bases). The germline gives CDR1 MNHEY, CDR2 SVGAGI. Trimming took 3 bases from V and 6 from J, leaving 12 bases between them. The CDR3 runs 13 residues. CDR3 loop: CASSYSQGGEQYF. For the CDR3, the DNA is TGTGCCAGCAGTTATTCACAGGGTGGCGAGCAGTACTTC.

The V gene is TRBV19, the J gene TRBJ1-2, with a possible D match to TRBD1 (6 bases). Germline V CDR1 and CDR2: LNHDA, SQIVND (reference sequence). V lost 4 bases and J lost 4, with 10 bases in between. The CDR3 extends over 13 amino acids. CDR3 amino acids: CASSTQGSYGYTF. CDR3 DNA: TGTGCCAGTAGTACCCAGGGGTCCTATGGCTACACCTTC.

The chain combines TRBV5-6 with TRBJ1-4; D perhaps matches TRBD1 (5 bases). With 4 bases removed from V and 9 bases from J, the gap between germline ends came to 16 bases. This CDR3 is 14 amino acids long. Germline CDR1 and CDR2: SGHDT and YYEEEE. As DNA, the CDR3 is TGTGCCAGCAGCCGGGCGGGGGATTCCAAAAAACTGTTTTTT. It encodes CASSRAGDSKKLFF.

V is TRBV5-4 and J is TRBJ1-1, with TRBD1 matching over 9 bases. This CDR3 is built from 16 residues. Germline V gene lookup returns CDR1 SGHNT and CDR2 YYREEE (reference sequence). The V and J ends lost 1 base and 1 base, in that order; junction bases with no gene match: 5. The CDR3, as DNA: TGTGCCAGCAGCTTGCACAGGGGGCTAGGGAACACTGAAGCTTTCTTT. It encodes CASSLHRGLGNTEAFF.

This chain connects TRBV7-2 to TRBJ1-3; 10 bases match TRBD1. Germline lookup yields CDR1 SGHTA and CDR2 FQGNSA. The length of the CDR3 is 16 residues. The J segment lost 2 bases and the V segment lost 3 bases, leaving 4 bases of the junction unmatched. DNA of the CDR3: TGTGCCAGCAGCTTTCGGACAGGGGGAACTGGAAACACCATATATTTT. Translating it yields CASSFRTGGTGNTIYF.

The chain couples TRBV11-2 to TRBJ1-2; TRBD1 is a possible D gene (6 bases). CDR1 SGHAT and CDR2 FQNNGV come from the germline V gene. The CDR3 is 15 residues long. Trimming stripped 5 bases from V and 7 bases from J, with 20 bases between. This CDR3 is CASSPTSGGRAGYTF. Here the CDR3 DNA reads TGTGCCAGCAGCCCCACGTCGGGGGGGCGGGCTGGCTACACCTTC.

This chain's CDR3 is CASSISRGGTDTQYF. DNA of the CDR3: TGTGCCAGCAGTATTAGCCGGGGGGGCACAGATACGCAGTATTTT. The chain uses TRBV28 and TRBJ2-3, with TRBD2 matching 7 bases. Germline CDR1 reads MDHEN; CDR2 reads SYDVKM. The V segment lost 5 bases and the J segment 1 base; nucleotides outside the gene matches: 6. This CDR3 has 15 residues.

V gene TRBV27 combines with J gene TRBJ2-2, with TRBD2 matching over 13 bases. CDR1 is MNHEY, CDR2 SMNVEV, per germline (reference sequence). This CDR3 is built from 17 residues. J gave up 3 bases and V 2 bases, and 3 bases lay outside the gene matches. CDR3 in DNA: TGTGCCAGCAGTTTAAAACTAGCGGGAGGGTACACCGGGGAGCTGTTTTTT. Its translation is CASSLKLAGGYTGELFF.

CDR3 in amino acids: CASGPLGHMNTEAFF. CDR3 nucleotide sequence: TGTGCCAGCGGCCCGCTGGGACATATGAACACTGAAGCTTTCTTT. The V and J genes are TRBV9 and TRBJ1-1, with D perhaps matching TRBD1 (6 bases). Germline assignment: CDR1 SGDLS and CDR2 YYNGEE. The CDR3 length is 15 residues. Trimming removed 7 bases from V and 0 bases from J, with 16 bases in between.

This chain joins TRBV3-1 (or the pseudogene TRBV3-2) and TRBJ1-4; 10 bases map to TRBD1. Germline V CDR1 and CDR2: LGHDT, YNNKEL (reference sequence). The CDR3 runs 15 residues. V lost 6 bases to trimming and J lost 7 bases; unmatched junction nucleotides: 8. CDR3 nucleotides: TGTGCCAGCAGAGTCTCCGGGACAGGGGTTGAAAAACTGTTTTTT. Its translation is CASRVSGTGVEKLFF.

This chain connects TRBV14 to TRBJ2-7; D may be TRBD1 (6 bases). Looked up from germline, CDR1 is SGHDN and CDR2 is FVKESK. V was cut by 0 bases and J by 4 bases, with 22 bases left in between. The CDR3 runs to 18 residues. The CDR3 loop reads CASSQDKLWGRGLYEQYF. CDR3 coding DNA: TGTGCCAGCAGCCAAGATAAGTTGTGGGGCAGGGGCCTTTACGAGCAGTACTTC.